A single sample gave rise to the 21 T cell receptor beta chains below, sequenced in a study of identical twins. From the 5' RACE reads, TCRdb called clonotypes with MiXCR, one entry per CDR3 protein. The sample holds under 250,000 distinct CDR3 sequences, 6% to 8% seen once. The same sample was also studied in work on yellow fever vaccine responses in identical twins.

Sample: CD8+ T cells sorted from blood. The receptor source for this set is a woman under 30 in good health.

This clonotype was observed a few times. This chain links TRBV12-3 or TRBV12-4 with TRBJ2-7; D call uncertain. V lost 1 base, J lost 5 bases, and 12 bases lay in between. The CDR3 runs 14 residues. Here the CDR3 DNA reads TGTGCCAGCAGTTTAGGTTTGGGGATCCACGAGCAGTACTTC. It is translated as CASSLGLGIHEQYF.

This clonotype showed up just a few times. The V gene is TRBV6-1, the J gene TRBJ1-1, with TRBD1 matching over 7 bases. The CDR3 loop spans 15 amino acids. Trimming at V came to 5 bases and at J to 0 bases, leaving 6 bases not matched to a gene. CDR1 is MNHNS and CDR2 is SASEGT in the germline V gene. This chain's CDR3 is CASSTGAPLNTEAFF. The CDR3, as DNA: TGTGCCAGCAGTACAGGGGCCCCCTTGAACACTGAAGCTTTCTTT.

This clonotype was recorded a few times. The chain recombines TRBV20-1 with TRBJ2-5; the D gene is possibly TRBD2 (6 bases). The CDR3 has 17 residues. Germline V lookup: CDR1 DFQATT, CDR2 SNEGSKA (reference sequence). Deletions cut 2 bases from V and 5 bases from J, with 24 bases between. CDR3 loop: CSARSLLAHSPGETQYF. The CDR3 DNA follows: TGCAGTGCTAGAAGCCTTCTAGCGCACTCCCCGGGGGAGACCCAGTACTTC.

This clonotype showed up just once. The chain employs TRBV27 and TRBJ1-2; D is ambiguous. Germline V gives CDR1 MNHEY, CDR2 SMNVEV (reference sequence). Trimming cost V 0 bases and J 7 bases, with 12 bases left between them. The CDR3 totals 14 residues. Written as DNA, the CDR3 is TGTGCCAGCAGTTTATCACCCACGCGGTCTGGCTACACCTTC. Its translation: CASSLSPTRSGYTF.

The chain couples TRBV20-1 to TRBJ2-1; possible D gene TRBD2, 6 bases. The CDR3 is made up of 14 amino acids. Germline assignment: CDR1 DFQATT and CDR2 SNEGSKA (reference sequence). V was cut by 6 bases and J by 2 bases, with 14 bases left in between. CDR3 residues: CSADGTGAYNEQFF. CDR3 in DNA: TGCAGTGCGGACGGGACGGGGGCCTACAATGAGCAGTTCTTC.

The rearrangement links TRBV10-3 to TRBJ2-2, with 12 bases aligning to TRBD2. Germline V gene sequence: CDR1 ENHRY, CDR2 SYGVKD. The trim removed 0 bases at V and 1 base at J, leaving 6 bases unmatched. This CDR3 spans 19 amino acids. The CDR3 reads CAISESTSGSLGNTGELFF. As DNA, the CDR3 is TGTGCCATCAGTGAGTCGACTAGCGGGAGTCTAGGGAACACCGGGGAGCTGTTTTTT.

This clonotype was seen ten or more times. CDR3 residues: CASSPRGLGTGELFF. The CDR3 nucleotides are TGTGCCAGCAGCCCTCGAGGGCTGGGGACCGGGGAGCTGTTTTTT. The chain carries TRBV7-7 and TRBJ2-2, with D maybe TRBD2 (5 bases). V was cut by 5 bases and J by 5 bases, with 15 bases left in between. Germline assignment: CDR1 SSHAT and CDR2 FNYEAQ (reference sequence). CDR3 length: 15 amino acids.

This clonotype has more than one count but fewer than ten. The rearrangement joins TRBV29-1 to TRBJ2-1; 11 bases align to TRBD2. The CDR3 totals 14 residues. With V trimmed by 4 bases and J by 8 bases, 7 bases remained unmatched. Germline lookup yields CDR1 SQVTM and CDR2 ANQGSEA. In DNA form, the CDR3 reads TGCAGCGTTGTTATAGCGGGAGGGCCGGATGAGCAGTTCTTC. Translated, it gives CSVVIAGGPDEQFF.

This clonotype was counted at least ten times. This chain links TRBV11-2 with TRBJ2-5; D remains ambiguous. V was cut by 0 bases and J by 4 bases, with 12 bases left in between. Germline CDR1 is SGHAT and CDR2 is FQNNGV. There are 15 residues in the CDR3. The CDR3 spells CASSLDRAAIETQYF. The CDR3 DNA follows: TGTGCCAGCAGCTTAGATAGGGCGGCTATAGAGACCCAGTACTTC.

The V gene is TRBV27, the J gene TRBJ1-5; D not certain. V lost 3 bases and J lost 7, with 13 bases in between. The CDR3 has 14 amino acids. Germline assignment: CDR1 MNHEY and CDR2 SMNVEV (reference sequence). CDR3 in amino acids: CASSFGPLGQPQHF. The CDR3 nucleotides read TGTGCCAGCAGTTTTGGGCCCCTGGGGCAGCCCCAGCATTTT.

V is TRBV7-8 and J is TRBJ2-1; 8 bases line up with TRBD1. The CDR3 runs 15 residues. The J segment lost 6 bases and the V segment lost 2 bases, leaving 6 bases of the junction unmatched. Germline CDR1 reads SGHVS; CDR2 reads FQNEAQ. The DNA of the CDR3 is TGTGCCAGCAGCTTAATACAGGGGGGTGTCAATGAGCAGTTCTTC. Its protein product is CASSLIQGGVNEQFF.

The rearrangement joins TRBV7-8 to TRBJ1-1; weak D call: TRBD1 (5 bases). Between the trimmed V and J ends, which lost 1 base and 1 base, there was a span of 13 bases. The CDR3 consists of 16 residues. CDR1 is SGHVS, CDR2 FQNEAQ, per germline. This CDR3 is CASSLEGVGPNTEAFF. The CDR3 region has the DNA TGTGCCAGCAGCTTAGAAGGGGTAGGGCCGAACACTGAAGCTTTCTTT.

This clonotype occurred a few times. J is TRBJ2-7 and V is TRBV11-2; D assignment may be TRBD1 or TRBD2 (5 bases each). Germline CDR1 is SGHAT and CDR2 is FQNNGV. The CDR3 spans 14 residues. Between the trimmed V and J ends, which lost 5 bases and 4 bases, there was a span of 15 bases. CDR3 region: CASSTSGPTYEQYF. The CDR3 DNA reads TGTGCCAGCAGCACATCGGGACCGACATACGAGCAGTACTTC.

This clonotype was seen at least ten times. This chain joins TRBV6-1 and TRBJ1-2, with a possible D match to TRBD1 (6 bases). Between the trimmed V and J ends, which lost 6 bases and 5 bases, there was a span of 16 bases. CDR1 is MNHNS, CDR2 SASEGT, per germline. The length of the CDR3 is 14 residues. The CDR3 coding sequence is TGTGCCAGCAGGCCGGGACACTTACTTTATGGCTACACCTTC. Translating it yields CASRPGHLLYGYTF.

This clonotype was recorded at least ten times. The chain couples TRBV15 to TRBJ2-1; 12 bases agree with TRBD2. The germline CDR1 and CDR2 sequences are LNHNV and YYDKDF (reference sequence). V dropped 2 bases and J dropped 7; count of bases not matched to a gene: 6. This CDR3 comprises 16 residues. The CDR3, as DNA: TGTGCCACCAGCAGAAAAGGGACTAGCGGGCCTAATGAGCAGTTCTTC. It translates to CATSRKGTSGPNEQFF.

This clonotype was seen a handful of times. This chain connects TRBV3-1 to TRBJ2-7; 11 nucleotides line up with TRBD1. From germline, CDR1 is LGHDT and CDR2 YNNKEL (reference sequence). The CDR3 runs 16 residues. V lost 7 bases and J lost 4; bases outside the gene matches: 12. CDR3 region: CASTPGQGDSVYEQYV. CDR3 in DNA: TGTGCCAGCACCCCGGGACAGGGGGACTCGGTTTACGAGCAGTACGTC.

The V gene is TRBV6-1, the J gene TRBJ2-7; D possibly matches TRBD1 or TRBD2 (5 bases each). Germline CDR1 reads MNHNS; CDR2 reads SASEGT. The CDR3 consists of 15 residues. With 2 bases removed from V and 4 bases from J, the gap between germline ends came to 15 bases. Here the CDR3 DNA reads TGTGCCAGCAGTGAAATCATGGGGACGGCGTACGAGCAGTACGTC. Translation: CASSEIMGTAYEQYV.

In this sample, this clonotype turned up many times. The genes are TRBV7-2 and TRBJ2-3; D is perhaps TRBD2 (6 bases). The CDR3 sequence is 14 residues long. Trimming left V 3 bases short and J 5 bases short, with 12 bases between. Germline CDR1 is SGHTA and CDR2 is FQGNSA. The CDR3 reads CASSLDGTLDTQYF. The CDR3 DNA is TGTGCCAGCAGCTTGGACGGGACTTTAGATACGCAGTATTTT.

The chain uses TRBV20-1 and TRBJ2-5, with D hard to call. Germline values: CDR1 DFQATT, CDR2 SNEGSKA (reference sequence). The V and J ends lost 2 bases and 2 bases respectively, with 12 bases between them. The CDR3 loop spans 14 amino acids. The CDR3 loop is CSARNRDEQETQYF. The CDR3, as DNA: TGCAGTGCTAGAAACCGAGACGAACAAGAGACCCAGTACTTC.

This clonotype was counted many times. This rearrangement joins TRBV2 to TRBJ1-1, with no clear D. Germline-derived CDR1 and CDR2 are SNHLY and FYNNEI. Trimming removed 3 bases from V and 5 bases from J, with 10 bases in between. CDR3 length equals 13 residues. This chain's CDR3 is CASSDEGATEAFF. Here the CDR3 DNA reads TGTGCCAGCAGTGATGAGGGAGCGACTGAAGCTTTCTTT.

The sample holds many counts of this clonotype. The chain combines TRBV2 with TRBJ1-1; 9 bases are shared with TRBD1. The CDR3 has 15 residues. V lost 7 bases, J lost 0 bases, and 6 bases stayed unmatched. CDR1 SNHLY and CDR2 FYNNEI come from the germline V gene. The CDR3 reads CASNPGTGMNTEAFF. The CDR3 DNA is TGTGCCAGCAACCCCGGGACAGGGATGAACACTGAAGCTTTCTTT.